This T cell receptor beta chain is from a study of blood T cell repertoires in COVID-19. For the study at large: The origin of the acute and convalescent COVID-19 samples was the United States, Italy and Spain.

Original analysis: By means of reference gene primer amplification, nucleated cell counts were estimated. The data were produced by immunoSEQ multiplex PCR, yet TCRdb's version contains in-frame clones alone and is incomplete. V and J calls and clone size come straight from that table; D and trimming were deduced from the DNA. This sample has approximately 180,000 clones, with less than 85% found just once. This clone was observed a single time. Recruits, aged about 18 to 100 years, lived in 25 or so US areas. Membership in each cohort depended on participant-reported clinical history. The CDR3 loop spans 17 amino acids. Germline CDR1 SGHNT, CDR2 YENEEA. V lost 4 bases to trimming and J lost 8 bases; unmatched junction nucleotides: 11.

The rearrangement uses TRBV11-3 and TRBJ2-2, with TRBD1 matching 12 bases. This sequence originates from a woman aged 55-70 years with acute COVID-19. Input material: PBMCs or T cells enriched from blood (not recorded which). CDR3 sequence reads: CASSSPGTGGAQGELFF. DNA of the CDR3: TGTGCCAGCAGCTCCCCCGGGACAGGGGGCGCCCAAGGGGAGCTGTTTTTT.